The 7 T cell receptor beta chains presented below share a single source sample, sequenced in a study of a mutant IDH1 vaccine in newly diagnosed glioma. These receptors have no identified antigens. TCRdb keeps only in-frame clones here, not all; method: immunoSEQ multiplex PCR. The table shows 60,000 or so clones, with around four fifths occurring only once. Time point denoted: week 35, safety follow-up. Vaccine doses each comprised 300 ug of mutant IDH1 20-mer peptide, with topical imiquimod. Sequenced here: PBMCs, sampled from a glioma patient whose treatment included an IDH1 peptide vaccine. Receptor source: a man aged 30-40 years with glioma.

J is TRBJ1-4 and V is TRBV5-1, with D unclear. The CDR3 runs 14 residues. Germline loops: CDR1 SGHRS, CDR2 YFSETQ. Trimming removed 4 bases at V and 4 bases at J, with 11 bases between. The CDR3 coding sequence is TGCGCCAGCAGCGAGGGAGTTTTTAATGAAAAACTGTTTTTT. Translation gives CASSEGVFNEKLFF.

V gene TRBV5-1 combines with J gene TRBJ1-2, with TRBD1 matching 8 bases. CDR3 length: 14 residues. CDR1 is SGHRS, CDR2 YFSETQ, per germline. The junction had 2 bases not matched to a gene; V was cut back by 0 bases and J by 4 bases. This CDR3 is CASSLGQGTYGYTF. In DNA, the CDR3 is TGCGCCAGCAGCTTGGGACAGGGGACCTATGGCTACACCTTC.

In nucleotides, the CDR3 is TGCGCCAGCAGCTTGAGCCCTGGTGGAAATGAAAAACTGTTTTTT. Its protein is CASSLSPGGNEKLFF. V and J are TRBV5-1 and TRBJ1-4; D is unresolved. The CDR3 loop spans 15 amino acids. Germline V gene data show CDR1 as SGHRS and CDR2 as YFSETQ. V dropped 1 base and J dropped 5 bases, with 12 bases sitting between them.

The rearrangement links TRBV15 to TRBJ2-1; D is perhaps TRBD1 (5 bases). Per the germline V gene, CDR1 is LNHNV and CDR2 is YYDKDF (reference sequence). This CDR3 has 15 residues. The ends were cut back, 0 bases at V and 4 bases at J, with 10 bases in the middle. CDR3 sequence reads: CATSRDGQGYNEQFF. CDR3 sequence (DNA): TGTGCCACCAGCAGAGATGGTCAGGGTTACAATGAGCAGTTCTTC. The full variable domain, in which reference TRBV15 and TRBJ2-1 provide the parts outside the CDR3, is DAMVIQNPRYQVTQFGKPVTLSCSQTLNHNVMYWYQQKSSQAPKLLFHYYDKDFNNEADTPDNFQSRRPNTSFCFLDIRSPGLGDTAMYLCATSRDGQGYNEQFFGPGTRLTVL.

V and J are TRBV9 and TRBJ1-2; a possible D gene is TRBD1 (5 bases). This CDR3 contains 15 residues. Trimming left V 4 bases short and J 8 bases short, with 21 bases between. Germline V lookup: CDR1 SGDLS, CDR2 YYNGEE. CDR3 DNA: TGTGCCAGCAGCCCCCCTCAGGGAGGACTTGGCGGCTACACCTTC. Translated, it gives CASSPPQGGLGGYTF. The whole variable domain, remainder taken from reference TRBV9 and TRBJ1-2, is DSGVTQTPKHLITATGQRVTLRCSPRSGDLSVYWYQQSLDQGLQFLIQYYNGEERAKGNILERFSAQQFPDLHSELNLSSLELGDSALYFCASSPPQGGLGGYTFGSGTRLTVV.

Notes on this clone: The same CDR3 also results from other DNA sequences found in this sample. The chain couples TRBV5-1 to TRBJ2-7; TRBD1 matches at 11 bases. The CDR3 sequence is 14 residues long. V dropped 4 bases and J dropped 4; count of bases not matched to a gene: 4. The V gene's germline CDR1 is SGHRS and CDR2 YFSETQ. The CDR3 sequence: CASSPGQGAYEQYF. In nucleotides, the CDR3 is TGCGCCAGCAGCCCTGGACAGGGGGCATACGAGCAGTACTTC.

V and J are TRBV7-9 and TRBJ1-4; D call uncertain. Trimming removed 1 base from V and 7 bases from J, with 7 bases in between. The CDR3 is 13 amino acids. The germline V gene encodes CDR1 SEHNR and CDR2 FQNEAQ (reference sequence). The chain's CDR3 is CASSLGGGEKLFF. The DNA of the CDR3 is TGTGCCAGCAGCTTAGGGGGTGGTGAAAAACTGTTTTTT. The full variable domain, in which reference TRBV7-9 and TRBJ1-4 provide the parts outside the CDR3, is DTGVSQNPRHKITKRGQNVTFRCDPISEHNRLYWYRQTLGQGPEFLTYFQNEAQLEKSRLLSDRFSAERPKGSFSTLEIQRTEQGDSAMYLCASSLGGGEKLFFGSGTQLSVL.